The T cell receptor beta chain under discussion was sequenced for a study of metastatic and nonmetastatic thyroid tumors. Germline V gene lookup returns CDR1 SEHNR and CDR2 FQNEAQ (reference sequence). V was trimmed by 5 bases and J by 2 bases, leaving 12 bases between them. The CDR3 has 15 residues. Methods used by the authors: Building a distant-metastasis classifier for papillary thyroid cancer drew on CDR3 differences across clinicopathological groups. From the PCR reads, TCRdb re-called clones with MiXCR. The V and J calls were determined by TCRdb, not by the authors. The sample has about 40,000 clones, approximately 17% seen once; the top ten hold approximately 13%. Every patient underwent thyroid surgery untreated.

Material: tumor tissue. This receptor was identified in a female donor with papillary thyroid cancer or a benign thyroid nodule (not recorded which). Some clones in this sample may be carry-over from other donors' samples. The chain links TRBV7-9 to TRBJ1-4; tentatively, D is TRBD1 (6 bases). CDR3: CASSPSGQTNEKLFF. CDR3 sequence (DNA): TGTGCCAGCAGCCCCTCCGGACAGACTAATGAAAAACTGTTTTTT. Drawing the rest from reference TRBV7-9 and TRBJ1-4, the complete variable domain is DTGVSQNPRHKITKRGQNVTFRCDPISEHNRLYWYRQTLGQGPEFLTYFQNEAQLEKSRLLSDRFSAERPKGSFSTLEIQRTEQGDSAMYLCASSPSGQTNEKLFFGSGTQLSVL.